These 26 T cell receptor beta chains came from one sample sequenced in a study of tumor-infiltrating lymphocytes in primary liver carcinoma. Total RNA amounting to 500 ng was the source from which TCR beta cDNA was made with a constant-region primer. TCR beta libraries came from three nested multiplex PCR rounds using slightly modified ARM-PCR. The first two PCR rounds used TRBV1-TRBV30 primers with a Cbeta primer, around 10 cycles each. One entry per CDR3 protein, called by TCRdb with MiXCR from the multiplex PCR reads. The repertoire holds just over 300,000 distinct CDR3 sequences, with 45% to 70% as singletons. For blood RNA, unsorted whole blood served as the source, and germline DNA was extracted too. Input material: peripheral blood. Receptor source: a woman aged 25 to 39 with primary liver carcinoma and hepatitis B virus infection.

A word on this clonotype: A read error is likely, as this CDR3 ends without the conserved phenylalanine or tryptophan. V usage is TRBV6-1 and J usage is TRBJ2-7, with D unclear. Germline V gene sequence: CDR1 MNHNS, CDR2 SASEGT. The CDR3 loop spans 13 amino acids. CDR3 nucleotides: TGTGCCAGCAGTGAAGTAGGGTACTACGAACAGTACTCC. Its translation: CASSEVGYYEQYS.

This clonotype was seen more than once but under ten times. The chain employs TRBV12-3 or TRBV12-4 and TRBJ2-7; D tentatively fits TRBD1 or TRBD2 (5 bases each). V lost 6 bases and J lost 4, with 16 bases in between. The CDR3 runs to 14 residues. As DNA, the CDR3 is TGTGCCAGCAGCAAAACCGGGACCCTTTACGAGCAGTACTTC. The encoded protein is CASSKTGTLYEQYF.

A word on this clonotype: Compared with germline, one end of the junction differs, possibly owing to a read error. V gene TRBV4-3 combines with J gene TRBJ2-1, with 7 bases fitting TRBD1. The CDR3 consists of 15 residues. CDR1 and CDR2 from the germline V gene are LGHNA and YSLEER. The CDR3 loop is CVSSQDRVNGNEQFF. The CDR3, as DNA: TGCGTCAGCAGCCAAGACAGGGTCAACGGCAATGAGCAATTCTTC.

Worth noting for this clonotype: It may be a read error: a sequence one base away is much more abundant. V usage is TRBV10-3 and J usage is TRBJ1-6; D gene uncertain. The CDR3 is made up of 15 amino acids. Germline V CDR1 and CDR2: ENHRY, SYGVKD. The CDR3, as DNA: TGTGCCAACAGTGAGTCGATAACCATCAATTCACCCCTCCACTTT. Encoded protein: CANSESITINSPLHF.

This clonotype was seen a single time. The rearrangement uses TRBV6-2 or TRBV6-3 and TRBJ2-7; TRBD2 matches 9 bases. CDR1 is MNHEY and CDR2 is SVGEGT in the germline V gene. With V trimmed by 6 bases and J by 4 bases, 13 bases remained unmatched. This CDR3 is built from 16 residues. The CDR3 is CASSKSRSGSSYEQYF. The CDR3 bases are TGTGCCAGCAGCAAGTCCCGTAGCGGGAGTTCTTACGAGCAGTACTTC.

This clonotype was picked up many times. The rearrangement joins TRBV11-2 to TRBJ2-2; 8 positions match TRBD2. The ends lost 2 bases at V and 4 bases at J; junction bases unmatched: 6. CDR1 is SGHAT and CDR2 is FQNNGV in the germline V gene. This CDR3 is 16 amino acids long. CDR3 sequence reads: CASSLWQREFTGELFF. CDR3 coding DNA: TGTGCCAGCAGCTTATGGCAGCGGGAGTTCACCGGGGAGCTGTTTTTT.

With regard to this clonotype: A much larger clonotype is one base distant, so this may be a read error. This chain links TRBV6-6 with TRBJ2-7; maybe TRBD1 (5 bases). The CDR3 length is 14 residues. Germline V gene sequence: CDR1 MNHNY, CDR2 SVGAGI (reference sequence). CDR3 residues: CASSYPSRTYERYF. As DNA, the CDR3 is TGTGCCAGCAGTTACCCGTCTCGGACATACGAGCGGTACTTC.

V gene TRBV5-4 combines with J gene TRBJ2-3, with D possibly TRBD2 on 5 matching bases. The CDR3 has 11 residues. Germline assignment: CDR1 SGHNT and CDR2 YYREEE (reference sequence). CDR3 sequence: CVTRDTDTQYF. CDR3 in DNA: TGTGTCACGAGGGACACAGATACGCAGTATTTT.

Comment on this clonotype: Compared with germline, one end of the junction differs, possibly owing to a read error. The chain joins TRBV6-2 or TRBV6-3 to TRBJ1-1, with TRBD1 matching over 12 bases. In germline, CDR1 is MNHEY, CDR2 SVGEGT. The CDR3 has 13 residues. In nucleotides, the CDR3 is TGTGCCAGTACGGGACAGGGGGCCAGTGAAGCTGTCTTT. This translates into CASTGQGASEAVF.

This clonotype has a count of ten or more. The genes are TRBV12-3 or TRBV12-4 and TRBJ2-4; no clear D gene. The CDR3 length is 16 residues. Trimming removed 3 bases at V and 7 bases at J, with 19 bases between. For the CDR3, the DNA is TGTGCCAGCAGTTTCGCTGGGTATGGCGTTTTGAACATTCAGTACTTC. Its translation is CASSFAGYGVLNIQYF.

For this clonotype: This may stem from a read error, because a much larger clone lies one nucleotide away. The gene calls are TRBV10-1 and TRBJ2-7, with 11 positions matching TRBD1. V dropped 8 bases and J dropped 4; count of bases not matched to a gene: 7. The length of the CDR3 is 14 residues. CDR1 and CDR2 (germline): WNHNN, SYGVQD (reference sequence). The CDR3 nucleotides are TGCGCCAGCGGGTCCGGGACAGGGGGTTACGAGCAGTACTTC. Protein: CASGSGTGGYEQYF.

CDR3 loop: CASSGAGTPGGNQPQHF. CDR3 bases: TGTGCCAGTAGCGGAGCCGGGACCCCAGGAGGCAATCAGCCCCAGCATTTT. The V call is TRBV19, the J call TRBJ1-5, with D perhaps matching TRBD1 (5 bases). The CDR3 runs 17 residues. The germline gives CDR1 LNHDA, CDR2 SQIVND (reference sequence). Trimming removed 6 bases from V and 2 bases from J, with 20 bases in between.

In the case of this clonotype: This may stem from a read error, because a much larger clone lies one nucleotide away. The chain couples TRBV12-3 or TRBV12-4 to TRBJ2-7, with D unclear. The ends were cut back, 6 bases at V and 1 base at J, with 13 bases in the middle. There are 14 residues in the CDR3. The CDR3: CASSPRIRSYEQYF. The CDR3 nucleotides are TGTGCCAGCAGCCCTAGGATCCGATCCTACGAGCAGTACTTC.

This chain uses TRBV29-1 with TRBJ2-1, with unresolved D. Deletions cut 4 bases from V and 0 bases from J, with 7 bases between. This CDR3 has 13 amino acids. Per germline, CDR1 SQVTM and CDR2 ANQGSEA. The CDR3 sequence: CSVGGCSYNEQFF. CDR3 nucleotides: TGCAGCGTTGGTGGGTGCTCCTACAATGAGCAGTTCTTC.

Concerning this clonotype: The missing conserved phenylalanine or tryptophan at the end of this CDR3 makes a read error likely. The chain is built from TRBV11-1 and TRBJ2-5; 12 bases line up with TRBD2. V was clipped by 6 bases and J by 7 bases; unmatched bases: 9. The germline gives CDR1 SGHAT, CDR2 FQDESV (reference sequence). The CDR3 loop spans 15 amino acids. The CDR3 nucleotides are TGTGCCAGCAGTCGGCTAGCGGGAGGGCCCGGGACCCAGTACATC. Translating gives CASSRLAGGPGTQYI.

Notes on this clonotype: Since no conserved phenylalanine or tryptophan closes the CDR3, a read error is the likely cause. The V and J genes are TRBV28 and TRBJ1-5; D gene uncertain. This CDR3 is built from 13 residues. Germline V gene data show CDR1 as MDHEN and CDR2 as SYDVKM. V shed 4 bases and J shed 1 base, with 5 bases lying between them. The CDR3 protein is CASSSYSNQPQHC. The DNA for the CDR3 is TGTGCCAGCAGTTCGTACAGCAATCAGCCCCAGCATTGT.

The V gene is TRBV29-1, the J gene TRBJ2-3, with TRBD2 matching 11 bases. CDR1 SQVTM and CDR2 ANQGSEA come from the germline V gene. V gave up 6 bases and J gave up 2 bases; unmatched junction bases: 7. The CDR3 runs 15 residues. The CDR3 sequence: CSVPGTSGYTDTQYF. The CDR3 DNA follows: TGCAGCGTCCCCGGGACTAGCGGTTACACAGATACGCAGTATTTT.

CDR3 sequence (DNA): TGTGCCAGCAGTCAACAACACGTGAGCTCTGGAAACACCATATATTTT. Its translation is CASSQQHVSSGNTIYF. The V gene is TRBV28, the J gene TRBJ1-3; D is uncertain. V was clipped by 5 bases and J by 0 bases, with 14 bases between them. Germline V gene lookup returns CDR1 MDHEN and CDR2 SYDVKM. This CDR3 region has 16 residues.

About this clonotype: Germline and junction disagree at one end, which may indicate a read error. The chain links TRBV4-1 to TRBJ1-1; D gene ambiguous. The CDR3 is 12 amino acids. The germline V gene encodes CDR1 MGHRA and CDR2 YSYEKL. This chain's CDR3 is CASSQNLGEAFF. DNA for the CDR3: TGTGCCAGCAGCCAGAATCTGGGTGAAGCTTTCTTT.

The chain uses TRBV24-1 and TRBJ2-5; either TRBD1 or TRBD2 may supply D (5 bases each). Trimming left V 0 bases short and J 4 bases short, with 17 bases between. Germline-derived CDR1 and CDR2 are KGHDR and SFDVKD. This CDR3 comprises 17 residues. The CDR3: CATSDLGRGRGRETQYF. Written as DNA, the CDR3 is TGTGCCACCAGTGATTTGGGTCGGGGAAGGGGACGAGAGACCCAGTACTTC.

This clonotype was seen ten or more times. V and J are TRBV29-1 and TRBJ1-2; no clear D gene. Germline V gene data show CDR1 as SQVTM and CDR2 as ANQGSEA. With 6 bases removed from V and 0 bases from J, the gap between germline ends came to 11 bases. The CDR3 loop spans 13 amino acids. For the CDR3, the DNA is TGCAGCGTATTACACGGAGCTAACTATGGCTACACCTTC. The encoded protein is CSVLHGANYGYTF.

The chain's CDR3 is CASSLDAGNQPQHF. The DNA for the CDR3 is TGCGCCAGCAGCTTGGACGCGGGGAATCAGCCCCAGCATTTT. The chain combines TRBV5-1 with TRBJ1-5; D is undetermined. V was shortened by 0 bases and J by 4 bases, with 8 bases between the two germline ends. Looked up from germline, CDR1 is SGHRS and CDR2 is YFSETQ. This CDR3 spans 14 amino acids.

This clonotype was detected a few times. The gene calls are TRBV6-5 and TRBJ1-5; no reliable D call. CDR1 is MNHEY, CDR2 SVGAGI, per germline. This CDR3 has 15 residues. V shed 8 bases and J shed 0 bases, with 14 bases lying between them. The chain's CDR3 is CASGIQYNSNQPQHF. In DNA form, the CDR3 reads TGTGCCAGCGGAATACAGTATAATAGCAATCAGCCCCAGCATTTT.

This clonotype was counted between two and nine times. This may be a read error: a much more frequent sequence differs by one nucleotide. V is TRBV11-2 and J is TRBJ2-1; 13 bases are shared with TRBD2. Germline values: CDR1 SGHAT, CDR2 FQNNGV. The CDR3 is made up of 15 amino acids. The CDR3 nucleotides are TGTGTCAGCAGCCCTGGACTAGCGGGAGCCAATGAGCAGTTCTTC. Encoded protein: CVSSPGLAGANEQFF.

The chain employs TRBV7-6 and TRBJ2-3; 8 bases line up with TRBD1. The germline CDR1 and CDR2 sequences are SGHVS and FNYEAQ. V shed 5 bases and J 7 bases; nucleotides not matched to a gene: 8. This CDR3 has 14 residues. CDR3: CASSPGGSHYTQYF. As DNA, the CDR3 is TGTGCCAGCAGCCCAGGGGGCTCCCATTATACGCAGTATTTT. The variable domain in full, completed from reference TRBV7-6 and TRBJ2-3, reads GAGVSQSPRYKVTKRGQDVALRCDPISGHVSLYWYRQALGQGPEFLTYFNYEAQQDKSGLPNDRFSAERPEGSISTLTIQRTEQRDSAMYRCASSPGGSHYTQYFGPGTRLTVL.

This clonotype appeared many times. The chain combines TRBV11-3 with TRBJ2-1; 9 bases match TRBD1. The CDR3 spans 13 residues. The germline V gene encodes CDR1 SGHNT and CDR2 YENEEA. Unmatched junction bases numbered 0, after V lost 1 base and J lost 8 bases. The CDR3 reads CASSLGDRDEQFF. The CDR3 region has the DNA TGTGCCAGCAGCTTAGGGGACAGGGATGAGCAGTTCTTC.